The entry below describes one T cell receptor beta chain. What it binds is unknown. Specified time point: late sampling 161 to 241 days after vaccination in a few convalescent patients. Documented treatment: roughly 11-day PBMC culture with coronavirus spike peptide pools or control peptides (ViraFEST assay). The data originate from a study of vaccination and CD4 T cells after COVID-19. About the research overall: By nasal swab PCR, the convalescent patients were SARS-CoV-2 positive, with roughly ten mild cases and one severe. Cells were stimulated with overlapping spike peptides from SARS-CoV-2, HCoV-NL63, HCoV-OC43 and HCoV-229E. General observations from the study: From around 19 to 38, the median of SARS-CoV-2-reactive clonotypes rose without reaching significance.

The germline gives CDR1 SEHNR, CDR2 FQNEAQ (reference sequence). Trimming at V came to 3 bases and at J to 5 bases, leaving 4 bases not matched to a gene. This CDR3 has 15 residues. Sequenced with the Oncomine TCR Beta short-read assay was DNA taken from cultured CD4+ T cells. The template was genomic DNA from cultured CD4+ T cells. TCRdb reprocessed the PCR reads with MiXCR, giving one entry per CDR3 protein. The sample contains 15,000 to 20,000 distinct CDR3 sequences, roughly 56% of which appear only once. The clonotype was recovered from a human donor who had recovered from COVID-19. The V and J genes are TRBV7-9 and TRBJ2-1, with 10 positions matching TRBD2. The sequencing here drew on CD4+ T cells from blood, cultured in vitro, taken about 7 months after SARS-CoV-2 vaccination. The CDR3 coding sequence is TGTGCCAGCAGCTTGCTAGCGGGGGCCAACAATGAGCAGTTCTTC. Its translation: CASSLLAGANNEQFF. Complete variable domain (other parts from reference TRBV7-9 and TRBJ2-1): DTGVSQNPRHKITKRGQNVTFRCDPISEHNRLYWYRQTLGQGPEFLTYFQNEAQLEKSRLLSDRFSAERPKGSFSTLEIQRTEQGDSAMYLCASSLLAGANNEQFFGPGTRLTVL.